This TCR beta chain was obtained from a study of blood T cell repertoires in COVID-19. About the study: Spain, Italy and the United States supplied samples that represented acute and convalescent COVID-19. T cells, B-cell-depleted T cells, or PBMCs provided the cDNA or gDNA that served as material.

Per the original methods: Estimated nucleated cell counts came from reference gene primer amplification. Clones were read by immunoSEQ multiplex PCR, and TCRdb kept only the in-frame ones, dropping some. That table gives V, J and clone size, and the DNA gave D and trimming. The sample consists of approximately 210,000 clones, around 82% of them appearing once. Per germline, CDR1 WSHSY and CDR2 SAAADI. The CDR3 spans 16 residues. Trimming pared 0 bases from V and 0 bases from J, leaving 9 bases between. Specimen: peripheral blood. This clonotype was obtained from a woman between 40 and 50 years old with acute or convalescent COVID-19. The gene calls are TRBV10-2 and TRBJ1-3, with no clear D. CDR3 DNA: TGCGCCAGCAGTGAGTCGGTTGGCCCCTCTGGAAACACCATATATTTT. Translated, it gives CASSESVGPSGNTIYF.